This passage covers 27 T cell receptor beta chains from one sample sequenced in a study of cytomegalovirus exposure and HLA in healthy donors. Both 60 Vbeta primers and 13 Jbeta primers went into the PCR. Sequencing used immunoSEQ multiplex PCR; TCRdb keeps in-frame clones, though not all of them. This table holds some 130,000 clones, 73% found once. The sequencing input was PBMCs. These receptors were obtained from a woman between 40 and 55 years old in good health and CMV-seronegative.

The V call is TRBV11-2, the J call TRBJ1-1; D ambiguous. This CDR3 is 13 amino acids long. CDR1 is SGHAT, CDR2 FQNNGV, per germline. Trimming stripped 2 bases from V and 1 base from J, with 5 bases between. The DNA for the CDR3 is TGTGCCAGCAGCTTAAAGAGGAACACTGAAGCTTTCTTT. This sequence encodes CASSLKRNTEAFF.

The chain joins TRBV7-9 to TRBJ2-7, with D uncertain. Germline V CDR1 and CDR2: SEHNR, FQNEAQ (reference sequence). Between the trimmed V and J ends, which lost 0 bases and 0 bases, there was a span of 9 bases. The CDR3 spans 15 residues. CDR3 region: CASSLAGFSSYEQYF. In nucleotides, the CDR3 is TGTGCCAGCAGCTTAGCGGGCTTTAGCTCCTACGAGCAGTACTTC.

This clone has more than one count but fewer than ten. Its ends do not fully match the called genes, so a read error is possible. The J gene is TRBJ1-1, the V gene TRBV7-7; D is undetermined. The CDR3 extends over 13 amino acids. Germline assignment: CDR1 SSHAT and CDR2 FNYEAQ (reference sequence). The CDR3, as DNA: TGTGCTAGCAGCCCCAGTACCTACACTGAAGCTTTCTTT. It yields the protein CASSPSTYTEAFF. Full variable domain (rest looked up from reference TRBV7-7 and TRBJ1-1): GAGVSQSPRYKVTKRGQDVTLRCDPISSHATLYWYQQALGQGPEFLTYFNYEAQPDKSGLPSDRFSAERPEGSISTLTIQRTEQRDSAMYRCASSPSTYTEAFFGQGTRLTVV.

In DNA form, the CDR3 reads TGTGCCAGCAGCTTAGCAGGGGCAGGGGAGCAGTACGTC. The encoded protein is CASSLAGAGEQYV. The J gene is TRBJ2-7, the V gene TRBV7-9; TRBD1 might be the D (5 bases). The CDR3 has 13 amino acids. Germline CDR1 reads SEHNR; CDR2 reads FQNEAQ (reference sequence). V was pared by 0 bases and J by 7 bases, with 10 bases between.

The V gene is TRBV11-2, the J gene TRBJ2-2; D is possibly TRBD2 (7 bases). CDR3 size: 14 residues. Germline-derived CDR1 and CDR2 are SGHAT and FQNNGV. The ends were cut back, 5 bases at V and 6 bases at J, with 13 bases in the middle. The chain's CDR3 is CASSQEGGPGELFF. CDR3 nucleotides: TGTGCCAGCAGCCAAGAGGGGGGGCCCGGGGAGCTGTTTTTT.

The chain joins TRBV4-3 to TRBJ2-2; a possible D gene is TRBD1 (6 bases). Germline V lookup: CDR1 LGHNA, CDR2 YSLEER. The CDR3 consists of 16 residues. The ends were cut back, 3 bases at V and 2 bases at J, with 13 bases in the middle. The DNA of the CDR3 is TGCGCCAGCAGCCAGACCCCGGGACACAACACCGGGGAGCTGTTTTTT. It yields the protein CASSQTPGHNTGELFF.

The chain is built from TRBV10-3 and TRBJ1-2; a weak D match, TRBD1 (6 bases). The CDR3 is 14 amino acids. The V gene's germline CDR1 is ENHRY and CDR2 SYGVKD. Trimming took off 2 bases at V and 4 bases at J, with 11 bases between the two ends. The CDR3 reads CAISEGGQFYGYTF. The CDR3, as DNA: TGTGCCATCAGTGAGGGAGGACAGTTCTATGGCTACACCTTC.

As regards this clone: One end of the junction varies from germline; a read error may be responsible. The rearrangement links TRBV7-9 to TRBJ2-5; TRBD2 agrees at 8 bases. This CDR3 has 18 amino acids. Per germline, CDR1 SEHNR and CDR2 FQNEAQ (reference sequence). The CDR3 DNA follows: TGTTCCAGCAGCTTAGCCAATAGCGGGGCCCTTGGGGGAGAGACCCAGTACTTC. Its protein is CSSSLANSGALGGETQYF.

The chain uses TRBV7-2 and TRBJ1-3; D possibly corresponds to TRBD1 (6 bases). The germline V gene encodes CDR1 SGHTA and CDR2 FQGNSA. The CDR3 covers 17 residues. Trimming cost V 5 bases and J 4 bases, with 21 bases left between them. The DNA for the CDR3 is TGTGCCAGCAGCCTATGGGGGCGGGGGAATACGGGAAACACCATATATTTT. Its translation is CASSLWGRGNTGNTIYF.

V and J are TRBV9 and TRBJ2-3, with 10 bases lining up with TRBD1. Germline CDR1 and CDR2: SGDLS and YYNGEE. The CDR3 length is 16 residues. J was trimmed by 4 bases and V by 2 bases; bases with no gene match: 7. The CDR3 is CASSVSGTGAADTQYF. As DNA, the CDR3 is TGTGCCAGCAGCGTTTCCGGGACAGGGGCCGCAGATACGCAGTATTTT.

The chain carries TRBV28 and TRBJ1-2; D gene unclear. CDR1 and CDR2 from the germline V gene are MDHEN and SYDVKM. V lost 5 bases, J lost 4 bases, and 8 bases lay in between. The CDR3 spans 12 residues. In DNA form, the CDR3 reads TGTGCCAGCAGTGACGGGGTCTATGGCTACACCTTC. Its translation: CASSDGVYGYTF.

The CDR3 reads CASSDSPVRDSFNYGYTF. The CDR3 DNA sequence: TGTGCCAGTAGCGATTCGCCGGTGCGCGACAGCTTTAACTATGGCTACACCTTC. The rearrangement links TRBV19 to TRBJ1-2; a weak D match, TRBD1 (5 bases). The germline V gene encodes CDR1 LNHDA and CDR2 SQIVND (reference sequence). The length of the CDR3 is 18 residues. V lost 6 bases and J 1 base, leaving 24 bases between the germline ends.

The chain combines TRBV7-2 with TRBJ1-3; TRBD1 is a possible D gene (5 bases). V shed 2 bases and J shed 4 bases, with 6 bases lying between them. CDR3 length: 13 residues. Per the germline V gene, CDR1 is SGHTA and CDR2 is FQGNSA. The CDR3 sequence is CASSLRQGNTIYF. The CDR3 nucleotides read TGTGCCAGCAGCTTACGACAGGGAAACACCATATATTTT.

In this sample, this clone turned up once. The chain is built from TRBV5-1 and TRBJ2-2; possible D gene TRBD1, 6 bases. The CDR3 extends over 15 amino acids. The V and J ends lost 2 bases and 8 bases respectively, with 16 bases between them. In germline, CDR1 is SGHRS, CDR2 YFSETQ. Here the CDR3 DNA reads TGCGCCAGCAGCTTAGCGAACAGGGCGTCGGGGGAGCTGTTTTTT. Protein sequence: CASSLANRASGELFF.

The chain uses TRBV5-1 and TRBJ1-1, with 7 bases fitting TRBD1. There are 14 residues in the CDR3. Germline CDR1 SGHRS, CDR2 YFSETQ. The J segment lost 2 bases and the V segment lost 4 bases, leaving 5 bases of the junction unmatched. The CDR3 is CASSRQGGNTEAFF. The CDR3 bases are TGCGCCAGCAGCAGACAGGGAGGAAACACTGAAGCTTTCTTT.

This clone was observed once. This sequence joins TRBV7-2 and TRBJ2-3; D unclear. The germline CDR1 and CDR2 sequences are SGHTA and FQGNSA. The V gene lost 11 bases and the J gene lost 6 bases, with 21 bases spanning the gap. The CDR3 loop spans 14 amino acids. The CDR3 DNA reads as TGTGCCGCTTCCCCCCCATGGAGTCCGGATACGCAGTATTTT. It codes for CAASPPWSPDTQYF.

The J gene is TRBJ2-2, the V gene TRBV2; TRBD2 matches at 7 bases. The V and J ends lost 6 bases and 0 bases, in that order; junction bases with no gene match: 4. The CDR3 sequence is 15 residues long. Germline CDR1 reads SNHLY; CDR2 reads FYNNEI. The CDR3 coding sequence is TGTGCCAGCAGGCTAGCGGTCGCGAACACCGGGGAGCTGTTTTTT. Translated, it gives CASRLAVANTGELFF.

The genes are TRBV27 and TRBJ1-1; D may be TRBD1 (5 bases). Trimming removed 7 bases at V and 2 bases at J, with 20 bases between. There are 16 residues in the CDR3. The germline V gene has CDR1 MNHEY and CDR2 SMNVEV (reference sequence). In DNA, the CDR3 is TGTGCCAGCACCGGGGTCGGGGGTTCAATTAACACTGAAGCTTTCTTT. Translating gives CASTGVGGSINTEAFF.

The V call is TRBV27, the J call TRBJ1-1; 11 bases agree with TRBD1. Germline lookup yields CDR1 MNHEY and CDR2 SMNVEV (reference sequence). J lost 4 bases, V lost 6 bases, and 4 bases had no gene match. This CDR3 has 14 amino acids. This CDR3 reads CASSRTGGVTEAFF. CDR3 nucleotides: TGTGCCAGCAGCCGGACAGGGGGCGTCACTGAAGCTTTCTTT.

This clone has just a few counts. The V gene is TRBV29-1, the J gene TRBJ1-3, with D uncertain. The germline V gene encodes CDR1 SQVTM and CDR2 ANQGSEA. V gave up 0 bases and J gave up 3 bases, with 12 bases separating them. This CDR3 comprises 15 residues. The CDR3 sequence is CSVEENVRFGNTIYF. The CDR3 DNA is TGCAGCGTTGAAGAAAACGTCAGGTTTGGAAACACCATATATTTT.

The rearrangement links TRBV9 to TRBJ2-3; 13 bases map to TRBD2. With 6 bases clipped from V and 6 bases from J, the junction kept 4 bases outside the gene matches. The CDR3 consists of 14 residues. Germline CDR1 is SGDLS and CDR2 is YYNGEE. The CDR3: CASTEGLAGDTQYF. CDR3 DNA: TGTGCCAGCACCGAGGGACTAGCGGGGGATACGCAGTATTTT. Full variable domain (remainder filled in from reference TRBV9 and TRBJ2-3): DSGVTQTPKHLITATGQRVTLRCSPRSGDLSVYWYQQSLDQGLQFLIQYYNGEERAKGNILERFSAQQFPDLHSELNLSSLELGDSALYFCASTEGLAGDTQYFGPGTRLTVL.

A single count supports this clone. This rearrangement joins TRBV4-2 to TRBJ2-1; 10 bases are shared with TRBD2. There are 14 residues in the CDR3. V was clipped by 4 bases and J by 4 bases; unmatched bases: 1. CDR1 and CDR2 (germline): LGHNA, YNFKEQ. CDR3 in amino acids: CASSRTSGYNEQFF. CDR3 DNA: TGTGCCAGCAGCCGGACTAGCGGATACAATGAGCAGTTCTTC.

The genes are TRBV28 and TRBJ2-2; TRBD1 agrees at 8 bases. The CDR3 spans 15 residues. Trimming at V came to 5 bases and at J to 2 bases, leaving 4 bases not matched to a gene. The germline gives CDR1 MDHEN, CDR2 SYDVKM. This chain's CDR3 is CASSDGQGNTGELFF. In DNA form, the CDR3 reads TGTGCCAGCAGTGACGGACAGGGTAACACCGGGGAGCTGTTTTTT.

Here the CDR3 DNA reads TGTGCCAGCAGTTTCGGACATGCCGGGGAGCTGTTTTTT. Translating gives CASSFGHAGELFF. This chain links TRBV27 with TRBJ2-2; D is possibly TRBD1 (5 bases). V shed 3 bases and J shed 6 bases, with 8 bases lying between them. The CDR3 length is 13 residues. In germline, CDR1 is MNHEY, CDR2 SMNVEV (reference sequence).

This sequence joins TRBV5-4 and TRBJ2-6; D not certain. V lost 4 bases, J lost 0 bases, and 11 bases lay in between. Per the germline V gene, CDR1 is SGHNT and CDR2 is YYREEE (reference sequence). This CDR3 spans 16 amino acids. CDR3 nucleotides: TGTGCCAGCAGCCCGCTGGCTAGCTCTGGGGCCAACGTCCTGACTTTC. This translates into CASSPLASSGANVLTF.

This chain connects TRBV11-2 to TRBJ2-1; no definite D call. The CDR3 length is 15 residues. V lost 0 bases and J lost 6, with 12 bases in between. Germline CDR1 SGHAT, CDR2 FQNNGV. CDR3 in amino acids: CASSLDWAPLNEQFF. As DNA, the CDR3 is TGTGCCAGCAGCTTAGACTGGGCTCCGCTCAATGAGCAGTTCTTC.

The gene calls are TRBV4-1 and TRBJ1-4; maybe TRBD1 (5 bases). This CDR3 has 17 amino acids. Trimming pared 4 bases from V and 4 bases from J, leaving 19 bases between. Germline V gene lookup returns CDR1 MGHRA and CDR2 YSYEKL. In DNA form, the CDR3 reads TGCGCCAGCAGCCTTAATACTCTGGGGCTGATTAATGAAAAACTGTTTTTT. Translated: CASSLNTLGLINEKLFF.